This is a list of T cell receptor beta chains from one sample in a study of cytomegalovirus exposure and HLA in healthy donors. Using immunoSEQ multiplex PCR, the repertoire was profiled, and TCRdb retains in-frame clones only, with some absent. The data contain roughly 150,000 clones, around 73% of them seen just once; the ten biggest clones take up about 1.5%. Sequenced input: PBMCs. The receptors come from a woman under 30 in good health and CMV-seronegative. CDR3s include the opening cysteine and the closing phenylalanine or tryptophan. Each record gives: D gene, clone size, V gene, CDR3 length, J gene, CDR3 protein, CDR3 DNA. D genes are given only for firm matches. Size is omitted from some rows. Given values are once, few, many or a class for expanded clones.

D: TRBD1
size: few
V: TRBV15
length: 15
J: TRBJ2-7
CDR3: CATSRDLTGVGEQYF
DNA: TGTGCCACCAGCAGAGATTTAACAGGGGTAGGCGAGCAGTACTTC

D: TRBD1
size: -
V: TRBV6-1
length: 13
J: TRBJ1-2
CDR3: CASILQGGYGYTF
DNA: TGTGCCAGCATTCTACAGGGGGGCTATGGCTACACCTTC

D: -
size: -
V: TRBV5-1
length: 17
J: TRBJ1-4
CDR3: CASSSLSPTSTNEKLFF
DNA: TGCGCCAGCAGCTCGCTAAGCCCGACTTCAACTAATGAAAAACTGTTTTTT

D: TRBD1
size: -
V: TRBV4-3
length: 19
J: TRBJ2-3
CDR3: CASSQDGTGTGWGRDTQYF
DNA: TGCGCCAGCAGCCAAGATGGGACAGGGACGGGTTGGGGGAGGGATACGCAGTATTTT

D: TRBD2
size: few
V: TRBV6-4
length: 16
J: TRBJ2-1
CDR3: CASSESSSGGANEQFF
DNA: TGTGCCAGCAGTGAATCTTCTAGCGGGGGGGCCAATGAGCAGTTCTTC

D: TRBD2
size: -
V: TRBV9
length: 16
J: TRBJ2-2
CDR3: CASSVATWGGSGELFF
DNA: TGTGCCAGCAGCGTAGCTACATGGGGGGGGTCCGGGGAGCTGTTTTTT

D: TRBD2
size: -
V: TRBV28
length: 15
J: TRBJ2-1
CDR3: CASSTTGLAGNEQFF
DNA: TGTGCCAGCAGTACAACGGGACTAGCGGGCAATGAGCAGTTCTTC

D: -
size: -
V: TRBV5-5
length: 13
J: TRBJ2-1
CDR3: CASSLGAYNEQFF
DNA: TGTGCCAGCAGCTTGGGGGCGTACAATGAGCAGTTCTTC

D: TRBD1
size: few
V: TRBV11-3
length: 14
J: TRBJ1-2
CDR3: CASSSTYAGGGYTF
DNA: TGTGCCAGCAGCTCCACCTACGCAGGGGGCGGCTACACCTTC

D: -
size: -
V: TRBV7-8
length: 14
J: TRBJ1-4
CDR3: CASSLTGQREKLFF
DNA: TGTGCCAGCAGCTTGACAGGACAAAGGGAAAAACTGTTTTTT

D: TRBD1
size: once
V: TRBV7-3
length: 16
J: TRBJ2-1
CDR3: CASSLTGARTYNEQFF
DNA: TGTGCCAGCAGCTTGACAGGGGCCCGTACCTACAATGAGCAGTTCTTC

D: -
size: -
V: TRBV5-8
length: 14
J: TRBJ1-5
CDR3: CASSLGSSNQPQHF
DNA: TGTGCCAGCAGCTTAGGGAGTAGCAATCAGCCCCAGCATTTT

D: TRBD1
size: -
V: TRBV7-9
length: 13
J: TRBJ1-2
CDR3: CASSLRQGEGYTF
DNA: TGTGCCAGCAGCTTAAGACAGGGAGAAGGCTACACCTTC

D: TRBD1
size: -
V: TRBV5-1
length: 14
J: TRBJ2-4
CDR3: CASSLGDRVNIQYF
DNA: TGCGCCAGCAGCTTGGGGGACAGGGTCAACATTCAGTACTTC

D: -
size: -
V: TRBV9
length: 14
J: TRBJ2-1
CDR3: CASKESVADNEQFF
DNA: TGTGCCAGCAAAGAGTCGGTAGCGGACAATGAGCAGTTCTTC

D: TRBD1
size: -
V: TRBV6-5
length: 14
J: TRBJ1-1
CDR3: CASRTDRAGAEAFF
DNA: TGTGCCAGCAGAACGGACAGGGCTGGGGCTGAAGCTTTCTTT

D: -
size: -
V: TRBV7-9
length: 14
J: TRBJ1-1
CDR3: CASSLAAAGTEAFF
DNA: TGTGCCAGCAGCTTAGCGGCAGCGGGGACTGAAGCTTTCTTT

D: -
size: -
V: TRBV7-2
length: 14
J: TRBJ1-5
CDR3: CASSLVGRNQPQHF
DNA: TGTGCCAGCAGCTTAGTGGGGCGCAATCAGCCCCAGCATTTT

D: -
size: -
V: TRBV6-5
length: 13
J: TRBJ1-2
CDR3: CASSYSAGYGYTF
DNA: TGTGCCAGCAGTTATTCGGCAGGGTATGGCTACACCTTC